The 4 T cell receptor beta chains given below trace back to one sample, sequenced in a study of identifying expanded T cells in peripheral blood. This table comes from immunoSEQ multiplex PCR, and its TCRdb copy is limited to in-frame clones, with some not included. The sample holds about 81,000 clones; less than 90% are singletons and the top ten take 15% to 20%. Sequencing was performed on blood. These receptors all stem from a person between 18 and 70 years old in good health.

The chain has TRBV4-3 and TRBJ2-2, with 10 bases lining up with TRBD1. The CDR3 runs 15 residues. Losses at the gene ends were 1 base for V and 4 bases for J; bases not matched to a gene: 0. Germline V gene data show CDR1 as LGHNA and CDR2 as YSLEER. CDR3 loop: CASSQGTGGTGELFF. In nucleotides, the CDR3 is TGCGCCAGCAGCCAAGGGACAGGGGGCACCGGGGAGCTGTTTTTT.

This clone was detected a few times. The chain joins TRBV6-1 to TRBJ2-5; possible D gene TRBD2, 6 bases. Trimming removed 5 bases from V and 1 base from J, with 11 bases in between. The germline V gene encodes CDR1 MNHNS and CDR2 SASEGT. The CDR3 is 14 amino acids. CDR3 in amino acids: CASSLGLLQETQYF. The CDR3 DNA reads as TGTGCCAGCAGTCTGGGACTCCTCCAAGAGACCCAGTACTTC.

The CDR3 spells CASSLVRYEQYF. In nucleotides, the CDR3 is TGTGCCAGCAGTTTAGTACGCTACGAGCAGTACTTC. The J gene is TRBJ2-7, the V gene TRBV28; D ambiguous. This CDR3 contains 12 residues. Germline loops: CDR1 MDHEN, CDR2 SYDVKM. V lost 2 bases and J 3 bases, leaving 5 bases between the germline ends.

This clone has only one observation. The rearrangement uses TRBV5-4 and TRBJ1-1, with 9 bases identical to TRBD1. Germline V gene sequence: CDR1 SGHNT, CDR2 YYREEE (reference sequence). The CDR3 has 15 residues. The ends lost 4 bases at V and 5 bases at J; junction bases unmatched: 9. Here the CDR3 reads CASSGTGRGGTEAFF. As DNA, the CDR3 is TGTGCCAGCAGCGGGACAGGGCGGGGAGGAACTGAAGCTTTCTTT. The full variable domain, in which reference TRBV5-4 and TRBJ1-1 provide the parts outside the CDR3, is ETGVTQSPTHLIKTRGQQVTLRCSSQSGHNTVSWYQQALGQGPQFIFQYYREEENGRGNFPPRFSGLQFPNYSSELNVNALELDDSALYLCASSGTGRGGTEAFFGQGTRLTVV.